This TCR beta chain was sequenced in a study of human T cells and chemical hapten exposure (dated by TCRdb to the early 2020s). With regard to the full study: For sensitization, 2% DPC in acetone was applied to a 2 cm by 2 cm area of upper inner arm skin. Weekly therapeutic DPC doses were additionally applied to the scalp of patients throughout the approximately 24-week study period. Patch tests used Finn chambers with 0.01% DPC on the upper back, scored after 6 days by International Contact Dermatitis Research Group standards. Alopecia areata with under or over 50% scalp involvement, alopecia totalis and alopecia universalis were represented in the patient cohort, which was mostly female. Libraries were combined into a pool for sequencing, and differences in TCR yield between samples came mainly from small differences in library volumes within the pool. This study followed changes in the peripheral blood TCR repertoire in vivo during primary and secondary sensitization of alopecia patients to the hapten diphenylcyclopropenone (DPC). Blood samples were taken from patients before sensitization (week 0) and at 2, 6 and about 24 weeks after DPC sensitization. Blood for TCR sequencing was provided by twenty-nine alopecia patients at one to four time points (pre-sensitization, 2, 6 and 24 weeks).

This clonotype was detected ten times or more. Its antigen is unknown. No base quality values were provided; no much bigger clone lies one nucleotide off. Overall study outcomes, separate from this receptor: Because all patients had alopecia, a presumed autoimmune disease, the immune response of the patients might differ from that of healthy individuals. A positive correlation was found between the number of PT1 expanded TCRs and patch test score, with significance reached at thresholds 8, 16 and 32 but not 4. Expanded TCRs formed significantly more large CDR3 similarity clusters than pre-sensitization or healthy control sets, consistent with antigen-driven responses. After repeated subsampling, changes were observed in the strength of the expansion versus patch-test correlation and in the threshold at which the correlation became significant. No change with DPC sensitization was found in the number of TCRs above 1 in 1000 frequency, and no evidence of global repertoire structure alterations was found.

Receptor amplification or capture employed RACE. For sequencing, a NextSeq 500 was employed. During library preparation, unique molecular identifiers were attached to individual cDNA molecules so that TCRs could be counted in a quantitative, reproducible way. Each blood RNA sample was used to sequence both TCR alpha and TCR beta chains. In the source study's methods: A median of about 100,000 TCRs per sample was observed, with a range of about 20,000 to 700,000. V, J and CDR3 annotation of the TCR reads was performed with the Decombinator software suite. For PS versus PT1 abundance plots, all samples were subsampled to the same number of TCRs (28,000). TCRs were defined as expanded if absent before sensitization and observed at least eight times at the 2-week time point. TCRdb handled the public reads itself, with Q25 trimming in fastp and clone calling in MiXCR, and kept productive beta chains. Identical CDR3 proteins give one entry, which carries the most common genes and DNA. V and J calls and clone size were set by TCRdb, not the authors. This sample is represented by 73,000 or so distinct CDR3 sequences; roughly 8.5% of them were singletons. The top ten constitute approximately 3.7% of the sample.

The CDR3 runs 12 amino acids, cysteine and phenylalanine included. Only the CDR3 part of the read is kept: 36 bases, read in frame from the first base. V is pruned by 6 bases and J by 6 bases, leaving 4 bases of the junction without a gene match. From a lookup of the germline V gene, CDR1 and CDR2 are ENHRY and SYGVKD. The sample's time point label, decoded: patch test 2, 6 weeks after DPC sensitization. The sample's treatment or condition label is to be understood as: therapeutic diphenylcyclopropenone sensitization with weekly scalp DPC. Blood at each patch-test visit was drawn before the patch test was applied. To be eligible, patients had to be aged 18 to 70, diagnosed with alopecia and judged suitable for DPC therapy, while pregnant patients were excluded. Total RNA was isolated from unfractionated whole blood collected in Tempus Blood RNA tubes.

The starting material was whole blood, obtained in connection with sensitization to the hapten diphenylcyclopropenone (DPC). The clonotype was recovered from a woman between 45 and 60 years old with alopecia areata. Some clones in this sample may be carry-over from other donors' samples. This chain joins TRBV10-3 to TRBJ2-7; 8 bases in the middle match TRBD1. The CDR3 is CAISPDRGEQYF. The DNA sequence is TGTGCCATCAGCCCCGACAGGGGCGAGCAGTACTTC.